The clone carrying this T cell receptor beta chain showed up many times. Its antigen is currently unknown. The data derive from a study of T cells in Graves' hyperthyroidism and ophthalmopathy. Background on the study: It was at initial diagnosis, before any treatment, that peripheral blood was collected. Study conclusions and caveats: Prediction of ophthalmopathy progression came a median around 7.1 months pre-onset. Blood also held most thyroid clonotypes expanded beyond 0.001.

TCR beta CDR3 sequences were amplified from RNA transcripts. A first-round RT-PCR of the TCR CDR3 used the HTBI primer set. TCRdb processed the multiplex PCR reads anew with MiXCR; each CDR3 protein has one entry. The profile shows hundreds of thousands of distinct CDR3 sequences, 15% of them singletons. Trimming left V 3 bases short and J 0 bases short, with 12 bases between. CDR1 and CDR2 from the germline V gene are MGHRA and YSYEKL. The CDR3 extends over 16 amino acids. The source of this sequence is a woman aged 55-70 years with Graves' ophthalmopathy. Sequencing was performed on blood. This rearrangement joins TRBV4-1 to TRBJ2-1, with D hard to call. This chain's CDR3 is CASSQEALSSYNEQFF. CDR3 nucleotides: TGCGCCAGCAGCCAGGAAGCGCTGAGCTCCTACAATGAGCAGTTCTTC.